The 3 T cell receptor beta chains reported below all come from one sample, sequenced in a study of T cells in lung cancer brain metastases. Repertoires were generated with immunoSEQ multiplex PCR, while TCRdb's copy carries only in-frame clones and drops some. The table lists 3,200 or so clones, less than 90% of them singletons. Sequencing was done on a sample of tumor tissue from the primary lung tumor. Receptor source: a woman between 50 and 59 years old with non-small cell lung cancer.

As to this clone: The sample holds other DNA sequences that translate to the same CDR3. The chain couples TRBV6-4 to TRBJ1-2; the D is unclear. Germline values: CDR1 MRHNA, CDR2 SNTAGT. The CDR3 is made up of 14 amino acids. Trimming pared 6 bases from V and 1 base from J, leaving 12 bases between. CDR3 residues: CASSGRLHNYGYTF. The CDR3 bases are TGTGCCAGCAGCGGACGGCTTCATAACTATGGCTACACCTTC.

This chain connects TRBV9 to TRBJ2-2; 8 nucleotides match TRBD1. The CDR3 runs to 16 residues. The germline V gene has CDR1 SGDLS and CDR2 YYNGEE. V lost 0 bases to trimming and J lost 6 bases; unmatched junction nucleotides: 7. In DNA form, the CDR3 reads TGTGCCAGCAGCGTAGAGGTTCAGGGGGCTGCCGGGGAGCTGTTTTTT. Translated, it gives CASSVEVQGAAGELFF. Using reference TRBV9 and TRBJ2-2 for the parts outside the CDR3, the full variable domain is DSGVTQTPKHLITATGQRVTLRCSPRSGDLSVYWYQQSLDQGLQFLIQYYNGEERAKGNILERFSAQQFPDLHSELNLSSLELGDSALYFCASSVEVQGAAGELFFGEGSRLTVL.

The genes are TRBV12-5 and TRBJ1-2; tentatively, D is TRBD1 (5 bases). Trimming stripped 0 bases from V and 0 bases from J, with 14 bases between. CDR1 is LGHNT and CDR2 is FRNRAP in the germline V gene. CDR3 length equals 17 residues. Written as DNA, the CDR3 is TGTGCTAGTGGTTTGGTACGGGGTCAGGGAGCTAACTATGGCTACACCTTC. This sequence encodes CASGLVRGQGANYGYTF.